In its sample, the clone carrying this T cell receptor (beta chain) was seen a few times. This sample is part of a study of cytomegalovirus exposure and HLA in healthy donors. PCR was performed using 60 Vbeta and 13 Jbeta primers. Libraries were prepared by immunoSEQ multiplex PCR; TCRdb keeps only in-frame clonotypes and omits some of them. Altogether about 190,000 clones are present, 74% being singletons, with the ten largest covering 3% to 3.5%. Trimming left V 5 bases short and J 1 base short, with 8 bases between. The CDR3 runs to 13 residues. CDR1 and CDR2 from the germline V gene are SGHTA and FQGNSA.

The TCR comes from a woman aged 25 to 39 in good health and CMV-seropositive. Sequences were obtained from PBMCs. V gene TRBV7-2 combines with J gene TRBJ1-1; D is unresolved. CDR3 residues: CASSRQENTEAFF. The DNA for the CDR3 is TGTGCCAGCAGCCGCCAGGAGAACACTGAAGCTTTCTTT. The variable domain in full, completed from reference TRBV7-2 and TRBJ1-1, reads GAGVSQSPSNKVTEKGKDVELRCDPISGHTALYWYRQSLGQGLEFLIYFQGNSAPDKSGLPSDRFSAERTGGSVSTLTIQRTQQEDSAVYLCASSRQENTEAFFGQGTRLTVV.